Listed below are T cell receptor beta chains from one sample, sequenced in a study of shared clonotypes between healthy human individuals. TCRdb's table, derived via immunoSEQ multiplex PCR, lists solely in-frame clones and lacks some. The table has around 2.5 million clones, 90% to 95% seen once. Sequenced material: naive CD4+ T cells from PBMCs. These receptors came from a man aged 18 to 30 in good health. Some clones in this sample may be carry-over from other donors' samples. Both conserved end residues are part of each CDR3.

CDR3aa,j_gene,v_gene
CASSVRGTLGSEQYF,TRBJ2-7,TRBV9
CASSEVPNTGELFF,TRBJ2-2,TRBV6-1
CASSGSSRYEQYF,TRBJ2-7,TRBV2
CASSLAWSSGLDEQFF,TRBJ2-1,TRBV5-6
CASTAAGAENIQYF,TRBJ2-4,TRBV5-1
CASSRTGGLNTEAFF,TRBJ1-1,TRBV14
CASSLVRGPEKLFF,TRBJ1-4,TRBV11-2
CASSFRLSSYNEQFF,TRBJ2-1,TRBV7-8
CASTTQTGLNTEAFF,TRBJ1-1,TRBV5-1
CASSAGLKRVYEQYF,TRBJ2-7,TRBV28
CASSQVQGGGQPQHF,TRBJ1-5,TRBV4-1
CASSVTGSANEKLFF,TRBJ1-4,TRBV28
CASSQEGAFGNTIYF,TRBJ1-3,TRBV14
CASSVELEAGGYTF,TRBJ1-2,TRBV2
CASSIASNEQFF,TRBJ2-1,TRBV7-3
CASSFTRASSYEQYF,TRBJ2-7,TRBV11-2
CASSLGGRGAPTRIYEQYF,TRBJ2-7,TRBV4-3
CASSYTRTPEAFF,TRBJ1-1,TRBV6-6
CASTPRGGLIGKLFF,TRBJ1-4,TRBV28
CASLGQDYEQYF,TRBJ2-7,TRBV19
CSVKTSGSYEQYF,TRBJ2-7,TRBV29-1
CASSLMEVPGYGYTF,TRBJ1-2,TRBV7-9
CASSPDGELRGETQYF,TRBJ2-5,TRBV9
CASSLGGTTISQFF,TRBJ2-1,TRBV5-1
CASSIGAGGNQPQHF,TRBJ1-5,TRBV19
CASSTIRQGGNGYTF,TRBJ1-2,TRBV7-8
CASSYRTGGLGYTF,TRBJ1-2,TRBV28
CASSYRSEPGELFF,TRBJ2-2,TRBV7-2
CASRRVGNEKLFF,TRBJ1-4,TRBV27
CASSQDRSYNEQFF,TRBJ2-1,TRBV5-5
CAWTIGQLNTEAFF,TRBJ1-1,TRBV30
CAAVGVPYNEQFF,TRBJ2-1,TRBV28
CASSYYSTEAFF,TRBJ1-1,TRBV6-6
CASSSHTGGVEKLFF,TRBJ1-4,TRBV28
CASSFDRGDDGYTF,TRBJ1-2,TRBV5-1
CASSVGTGNYEQYF,TRBJ2-7,TRBV5-4
CASSKNEGKETQYF,TRBJ2-5,TRBV7-9
CASSLTGFTF,TRBJ1-2,TRBV7-9
CASSYLRDTEAFF,TRBJ1-1,TRBV6-6
CASSEAQGGYTQYF,TRBJ2-3,TRBV6-1
CASSFMSGLQETQYF,TRBJ2-5,TRBV7-9
CASSLAGAGPTYEQYF,TRBJ2-7,TRBV5-1
CASTFGAWAAQEETQYF,TRBJ2-5,TRBV5-8
CASGRLAGSFEQFF,TRBJ2-1,TRBV28
CASTTTGLAGGPGQYF,TRBJ2-7,TRBV28
CASSSGTGGETQYF,TRBJ2-5,TRBV27
CASSLADYGYTF,TRBJ1-2,TRBV28
CSVARGPGYTF,TRBJ1-2,TRBV29-1
CASSSLGQGKYEQYF,TRBJ2-7,TRBV28
CASSLDRGRIRGSVDEQYF,TRBJ2-7,TRBV28
CASSPPSRASGIRYNEQFF,TRBJ2-1,TRBV11-2
CASTTPPAGNTIYF,TRBJ1-3,TRBV28
CASRSGTGGTGELFF,TRBJ2-2,TRBV19
CASSSVKGGYTDTQYF,TRBJ2-3,TRBV7-3